These 2 T cell receptor beta chains came from one sample sequenced in a study of human T cells and chemical hapten exposure. TCRdb passed the RACE reads through MiXCR, listing each CDR3 protein once. Of some 400,000 distinct CDR3 sequences listed, 4.8% are singletons. Noted time point: patch test 1, 2 weeks after DPC sensitization. Treatment in this sample: therapeutic diphenylcyclopropenone sensitization with weekly scalp DPC. The specimen was whole blood, collected in connection with sensitization to the hapten diphenylcyclopropenone (DPC). The receptors come from a woman aged 50 to 65 with alopecia areata. Some clones in this sample may be carry-over from other donors' samples.

This clonotype was recorded many times. The chain combines TRBV28 with TRBJ2-1; 9 nucleotides line up with TRBD2. Germline lookup yields CDR1 MDHEN and CDR2 SYDVKM. The CDR3 contains 16 residues. V was pared by 6 bases and J by 8 bases, with 14 bases of the junction left unmatched. The CDR3 region is CASREDLAGDLDEQFF. CDR3 sequence (DNA): TGTGCCAGCAGAGAAGACTTAGCGGGAGACCTCGATGAGCAGTTCTTC.

This clonotype was counted many times. V and J are TRBV3-1 and TRBJ1-4; D is possibly TRBD1 (5 bases). V lost 5 bases and J 12 bases, leaving 13 bases between the germline ends. The CDR3 contains 12 residues. The germline V gene encodes CDR1 LGHDT and CDR2 YNNKEL (reference sequence). The CDR3 reads CASSGNGGELFF. CDR3 sequence (DNA): TGTGCCAGCAGCGGAAACGGAGGGGAACTGTTTTTT.